The 26 T cell receptor beta chains below come from one sample, sequenced in a study of blood T cells in healthy people across ages. Primed by a sample-barcoded 5' primer and a J-beta primer mix, a second PCR proceeded for about 6 to 12 cycles. MiXCR, run by TCRdb on the 5' RACE reads, gives a single entry per CDR3 protein. The sample has roughly 930,000 distinct CDR3 sequences; roughly 43% are singletons. The sequencing sample was made of blood. The receptors shown here come from a man aged 25 to 40 in good health.

This clonotype has a handful of counts. This chain joins TRBV29-1 and TRBJ2-7, with D tentatively TRBD1 (5 bases). The J call is in doubt because the DNA end fits TRBJ2-5 better. Per germline, CDR1 SQVTM and CDR2 ANQGSEA. There are 13 residues in the CDR3. The CDR3 region is CSVAQGQRETQYF. Written as DNA, the CDR3 is TGCAGCGTTGCCCAGGGTCAAAGGGAGACCCAGTACTTC.

The gene calls are TRBV7-2 and TRBJ1-2; D gene uncertain. V shed 1 base and J shed 13 bases, with 13 bases lying between them. Germline CDR1 SGHTA, CDR2 FQGNSA. The CDR3 has 12 residues. CDR3 sequence (DNA): TGTGCCAGCAGCTTAGGGCGGAGCGCCCCCACCTTC. This codes for CASSLGRSAPTF.

This sequence joins TRBV24-1 and TRBJ2-3, with D possibly being TRBD2 (5 bases). Germline V CDR1 and CDR2: KGHDR, SFDVKD. Trimming removed 4 bases from V and 10 bases from J, with 11 bases in between. The length of the CDR3 is 12 residues. Here the CDR3 reads CATSEPGGAQYF. The CDR3 region has the DNA TGTGCCACCAGTGAGCCCGGAGGCGCGCAGTATTTT.

The chain has TRBV2 and TRBJ2-1, with D perhaps TRBD1 or TRBD2 (5 bases each). CDR1 SNHLY and CDR2 FYNNEI come from the germline V gene. The CDR3 is made up of 14 amino acids. Trimming left V 3 bases short and J 8 bases short, with 14 bases between. CDR3 DNA: TGTGCCAGCAGTGACAGGGTTCGGGACGATGAGCAGTTCTTC. This encodes CASSDRVRDDEQFF.

This clonotype was detected a few times. V gene TRBV5-5 combines with J gene TRBJ2-7; 7 nucleotides line up with TRBD2. Losses at the gene ends were 7 bases for V and 0 bases for J; bases not matched to a gene: 4. The germline V gene has CDR1 SGHKS and CDR2 YYEKEE (reference sequence). The CDR3 extends over 13 amino acids. CDR3 sequence reads: CASHGGISYEQYF. The CDR3 DNA reads as TGTGCCAGCCACGGGGGGATCTCCTACGAGCAGTACTTC.

The chain joins TRBV27 to TRBJ1-1, with a tentative D call TRBD1 (5 bases). The germline V gene has CDR1 MNHEY and CDR2 SMNVEV (reference sequence). The CDR3 sequence is 14 residues long. With 6 bases removed from V and 8 bases from J, the gap between germline ends came to 19 bases. In nucleotides, the CDR3 is TGTGCCAGCAGCCTCCAAGAGGGGAGTAAAGAAGCTTTCTTT. Its translation: CASSLQEGSKEAFF.

The DNA for the CDR3 is TGTGCCACCAGCAGAGATCCGGACGGAGATAGCAATCAGCCCCAGCATTTT. This translates into CATSRDPDGDSNQPQHF. The chain is built from TRBV15 and TRBJ1-5; no definite D call. Trimming took 0 bases from V and 0 from J, leaving 12 bases between them. Germline V gives CDR1 LNHNV, CDR2 YYDKDF (reference sequence). This CDR3 is built from 17 residues.

This clonotype was counted only a few times. V usage is TRBV20-1 and J usage is TRBJ2-7; D call uncertain. CDR1 DFQATT and CDR2 SNEGSKA come from the germline V gene (reference sequence). The germline V and J ends were trimmed by 4 bases and 3 bases, with 10 bases remaining between them. The CDR3 has 12 amino acids. CDR3 sequence (DNA): TGCAGTGCTATCGAACAGTTCTACGAGCAGTACTTC. As protein: CSAIEQFYEQYF.

The chain recombines TRBV20-1 with TRBJ2-5, with 7 bases that match TRBD2. The DNA end is a closer match to TRBJ2-7, so the J assignment may be wrong. The CDR3 is 13 residues long. Germline V gene sequence: CDR1 DFQATT, CDR2 SNEGSKA (reference sequence). CDR3 sequence reads: CSARDPSGGEQYF. In DNA, the CDR3 is TGCAGTGCTAGAGACCCATCGGGAGGCGAGCAGTACTTC.

This clonotype was seen a handful of times. V is TRBV5-1 and J is TRBJ2-3; D is unresolved. The germline V gene has CDR1 SGHRS and CDR2 YFSETQ. The V gene lost 3 bases and the J gene lost 0 bases, with 11 bases spanning the gap. The CDR3 contains 15 residues. CDR3 in amino acids: CASSSDVASTDTQYF. CDR3 DNA: TGCGCCAGCAGCTCTGACGTAGCTAGCACAGATACGCAGTATTTT.

The chain recombines TRBV15 with TRBJ2-3; D perhaps matches TRBD1 (5 bases). This CDR3 has 15 amino acids. V was shortened by 5 bases and J by 0 bases, with 12 bases between the two germline ends. Germline loops: CDR1 LNHNV, CDR2 YYDKDF (reference sequence). The CDR3 DNA is TGTGCCACCAGCCCTTGGGGCAGTAGCACAGATACGCAGTATTTT. Translated: CATSPWGSSTDTQYF.

This clonotype appeared a single time. The rearrangement uses TRBV6-2 or TRBV6-3 and TRBJ2-7, with D perhaps assigned TRBD1 or TRBD2 (6 bases each). Between the trimmed V and J ends, which lost 2 bases and 0 bases, there was a span of 14 bases. Germline V gene data show CDR1 as MNHEY and CDR2 as SVGEGT. The CDR3 consists of 16 residues. The CDR3 DNA sequence: TGTGCCAGCAGTTACGGGGGGCGTGCTCTCTCCTACGAGCAGTACTTC. Translating it yields CASSYGGRALSYEQYF.

This clonotype was picked up a small number of times. The chain recombines TRBV7-2 with TRBJ2-3, with TRBD2 identical over 11 bases. The CDR3 runs 16 residues. V shed 6 bases and J 2 bases; nucleotides not matched to a gene: 7. Germline loops: CDR1 SGHTA, CDR2 FQGNSA. CDR3 region: CASSRGLAVITDTQYF. In nucleotides, the CDR3 is TGTGCCAGCAGTCGGGGACTAGCGGTGATCACAGATACGCAGTATTTT.

The V call is TRBV29-1, the J call TRBJ2-7; the D gene is possibly TRBD2 (9 bases). V lost 6 bases and J 2 bases, leaving 20 bases between the germline ends. The CDR3 is made up of 15 amino acids. Germline values: CDR1 SQVTM, CDR2 ANQGSEA. CDR3 residues: CSVTGAGGVPYEQYF. The CDR3 nucleotides read TGCAGCGTGACAGGGGCGGGGGGGGTACCCTACGAGCAGTACTTC.

Ten or more counts support this clonotype. V usage is TRBV2 and J usage is TRBJ2-3; D is uncertain. CDR3 size: 12 residues. Germline V lookup: CDR1 SNHLY, CDR2 FYNNEI. Trimming took off 3 bases at V and 4 bases at J, with 5 bases between the two ends. The CDR3 coding sequence is TGTGCCAGCAGTGATGGGGCAGATACGCAGTATTTT. It specifies CASSDGADTQYF.

This clonotype was recorded a few times. The chain carries TRBV6-4 and TRBJ2-3; 7 nucleotides match TRBD2. The germline CDR1 and CDR2 sequences are MRHNA and SNTAGT. There are 17 residues in the CDR3. V dropped 3 bases and J dropped 2; count of bases not matched to a gene: 11. CDR3 loop: CASSESAGGGYTDTQYF. CDR3 DNA sequence: TGTGCCAGCAGTGAGTCCGCGGGCGGGGGTTACACAGATACGCAGTATTTT.

This clonotype was counted only a few times. The V and J genes are TRBV7-8 and TRBJ1-6; D uncertain. The CDR3 contains 16 residues. CDR1 is SGHVS, CDR2 FQNEAQ, per germline. V was cut by 4 bases and J by 5 bases, with 15 bases left in between. CDR3 sequence reads: CASSSRAGTNNSPLHF. The CDR3 DNA reads as TGTGCCAGCAGCTCCCGCGCCGGCACGAATAATTCACCCCTCCACTTT.

The gene calls are TRBV20-1 and TRBJ2-7; the match to TRBD2 covers 7 bases. The V segment lost 6 bases and the J segment 2 bases; nucleotides outside the gene matches: 10. CDR3 length: 14 residues. Germline-derived CDR1 and CDR2 are DFQATT and SNEGSKA (reference sequence). The CDR3 nucleotides are TGCAGTGCCCCGGGGTGGGGGGGAACCTACGAGCAGTACTTC. Its protein is CSAPGWGGTYEQYF.

The chain links TRBV7-4 to TRBJ2-7, with unresolved D. The germline V and J ends were trimmed by 2 bases and 3 bases, with 23 bases remaining between them. Germline lookup yields CDR1 SGHVT and CDR2 SQSDAQ. CDR3 size: 18 residues. The CDR3: CASSLSVASSFQHYEQYF. CDR3 in DNA: TGTGCCAGCAGCTTATCGGTCGCCTCCTCCTTTCAGCACTACGAGCAGTACTTC.

This clonotype was counted between two and nine times. This chain joins TRBV21-1 and TRBJ2-7. TRBV21-1 is termed a pseudogene. The CDR3 loop spans 15 amino acids. CDR3 bases: TGTGCCAGCAGCAAAGCTTCAGTTTCATCCTACGAGCAGTACTTC. It encodes CASSKASVSSYEQYF.

This clonotype was found many times. V usage is TRBV3-1 and J usage is TRBJ1-2, with 9 bases fitting TRBD1. Trimming cost V 1 base and J 8 bases; bases outside gene matches: 8. CDR3 length: 15 amino acids. Germline V gives CDR1 LGHDT, CDR2 YNNKEL (reference sequence). The CDR3 is CASSQVTGGAGGYTF. Written as DNA, the CDR3 is TGTGCCAGCAGCCAAGTTACAGGGGGCGCGGGGGGCTACACCTTC.

V gene TRBV7-9 combines with J gene TRBJ1-2; D is perhaps TRBD1 (5 bases). This CDR3 has 14 residues. The V end was cut by 5 bases, the J end by 6 bases, with 16 bases between. Germline CDR1 reads SEHNR; CDR2 reads FQNEAQ (reference sequence). The DNA of the CDR3 is TGTGCCAGCAGCCCTAAGGGACGGCATGATGGCTACACCTTC. This sequence encodes CASSPKGRHDGYTF.

This rearrangement joins TRBV5-1 to TRBJ2-5, with 8 bases matching TRBD2. The CDR3 length is 14 residues. The germline gives CDR1 SGHRS, CDR2 YFSETQ. Losses at the gene ends were 0 bases for V and 11 bases for J; bases not matched to a gene: 9. CDR3 in amino acids: CASSLEAGATEQYF. In nucleotides, the CDR3 is TGCGCCAGCAGCTTGGAAGCGGGGGCGACTGAGCAGTACTTC.

This clonotype was detected a few times. The chain recombines TRBV4-1 with TRBJ1-5; D is perhaps TRBD1 (5 bases). The CDR3 spans 12 residues. V was shortened by 3 bases and J by 5 bases, with 5 bases between the two germline ends. Germline CDR1 MGHRA, CDR2 YSYEKL. CDR3 DNA: TGCGCCAGCAGCCAGGGGGATCAGCCCCAGCATTTT. Translation gives CASSQGDQPQHF.

The chain carries TRBV11-3 and TRBJ2-3; D is unclear. The CDR3 is made up of 13 amino acids. Germline CDR1 SGHNT, CDR2 YENEEA. Trimming took 4 bases from V and 2 from J, leaving 7 bases between them. CDR3 amino acids: CASSYRYTDTQYF. In DNA form, the CDR3 reads TGTGCCAGCAGCTATCGGTACACAGATACGCAGTATTTT. The full variable domain, completed using reference TRBV11-3 and TRBJ2-3, is EAGVVQSPRYKIIEKKQPVAFWCNPISGHNTLYWYLQNLGQGPELLIRYENEEAVDDSQLPKDRFSAERLKGVDSTLKIQPAELGDSAVYLCASSYRYTDTQYFGPGTRLTVL.

The V and J genes are TRBV18 and TRBJ1-5; D is uncertain. Deletions cut 3 bases from V and 6 bases from J, with 21 bases between. This CDR3 contains 17 residues. Per germline, CDR1 KGHSH and CDR2 LQKENI. CDR3 DNA: TGTGCCAGCTCACCCGGGCGGACCGGCAGGACCCCTCAGCCCCAGCATTTT. Amino acids: CASSPGRTGRTPQPQHF.